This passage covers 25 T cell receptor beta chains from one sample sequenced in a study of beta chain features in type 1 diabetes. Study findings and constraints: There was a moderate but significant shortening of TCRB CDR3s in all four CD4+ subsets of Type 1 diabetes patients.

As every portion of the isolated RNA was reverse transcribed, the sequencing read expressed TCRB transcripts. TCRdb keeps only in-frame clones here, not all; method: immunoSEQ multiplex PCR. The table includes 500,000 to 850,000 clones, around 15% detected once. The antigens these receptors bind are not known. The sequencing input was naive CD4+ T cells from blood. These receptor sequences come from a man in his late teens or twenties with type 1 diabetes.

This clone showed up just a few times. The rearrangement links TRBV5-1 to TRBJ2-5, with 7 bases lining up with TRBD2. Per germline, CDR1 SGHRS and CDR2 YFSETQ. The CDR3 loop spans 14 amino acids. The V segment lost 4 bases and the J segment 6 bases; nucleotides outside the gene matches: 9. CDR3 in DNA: TGCGCCAGCAGCAGGGCGGGAGACGGGAAGACCCAGTACTTC. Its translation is CASSRAGDGKTQYF.

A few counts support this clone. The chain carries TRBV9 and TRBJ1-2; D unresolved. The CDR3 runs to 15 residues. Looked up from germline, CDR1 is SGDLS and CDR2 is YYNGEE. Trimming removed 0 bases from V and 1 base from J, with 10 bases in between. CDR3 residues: CASSVAGRINYGYTF. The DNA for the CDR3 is TGTGCCAGCAGCGTAGCGGGCAGAATTAACTATGGCTACACCTTC.

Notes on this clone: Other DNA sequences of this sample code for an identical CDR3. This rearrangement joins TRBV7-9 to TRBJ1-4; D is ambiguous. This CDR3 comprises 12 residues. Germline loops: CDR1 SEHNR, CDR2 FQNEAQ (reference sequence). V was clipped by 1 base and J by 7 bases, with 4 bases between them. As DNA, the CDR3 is TGTGCCAGCAGCTTAGTAGCTGAAAAACTGTTTTTT. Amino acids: CASSLVAEKLFF.

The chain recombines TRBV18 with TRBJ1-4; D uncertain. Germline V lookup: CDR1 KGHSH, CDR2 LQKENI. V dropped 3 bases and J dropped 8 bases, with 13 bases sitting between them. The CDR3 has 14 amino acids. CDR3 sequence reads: CASSPMASHEKLFF. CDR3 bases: TGTGCCAGCTCACCGATGGCCTCCCACGAAAAACTGTTTTTT.

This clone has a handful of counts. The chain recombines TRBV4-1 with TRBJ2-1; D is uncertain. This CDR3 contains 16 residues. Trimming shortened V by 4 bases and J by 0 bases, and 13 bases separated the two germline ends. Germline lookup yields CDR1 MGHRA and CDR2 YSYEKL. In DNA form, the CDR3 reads TGCGCCAGCAGCCCCATGATTGCTCTCTCCTACAATGAGCAGTTCTTC. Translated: CASSPMIALSYNEQFF.

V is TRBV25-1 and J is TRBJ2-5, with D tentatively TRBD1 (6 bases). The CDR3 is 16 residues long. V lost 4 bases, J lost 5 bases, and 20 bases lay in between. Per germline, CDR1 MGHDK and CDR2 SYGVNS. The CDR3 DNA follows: TGTGCCAGCAGTGGAGGGCCGGACAGCGCCGGGGAGACCCAGTACTTC. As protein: CASSGGPDSAGETQYF.

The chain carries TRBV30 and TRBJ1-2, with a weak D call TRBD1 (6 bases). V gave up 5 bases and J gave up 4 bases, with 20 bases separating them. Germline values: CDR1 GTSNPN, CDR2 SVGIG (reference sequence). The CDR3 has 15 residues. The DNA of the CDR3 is TGTGCCTGGGGGACATCCAGGGTTTCTCCCTATGGCTACACCTTC. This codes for CAWGTSRVSPYGYTF.

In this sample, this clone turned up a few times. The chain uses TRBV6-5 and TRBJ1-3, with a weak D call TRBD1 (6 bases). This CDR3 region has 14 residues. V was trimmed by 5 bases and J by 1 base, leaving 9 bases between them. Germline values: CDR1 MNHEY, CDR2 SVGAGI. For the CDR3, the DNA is TGTGCCAGCAGTCCCGGGACATCTGGAAACACCATATATTTT. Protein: CASSPGTSGNTIYF.

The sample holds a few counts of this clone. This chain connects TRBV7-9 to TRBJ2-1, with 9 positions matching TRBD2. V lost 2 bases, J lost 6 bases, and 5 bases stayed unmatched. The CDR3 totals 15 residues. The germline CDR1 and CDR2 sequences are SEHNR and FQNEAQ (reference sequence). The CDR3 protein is CASSLLAGIANEQFF. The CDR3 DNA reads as TGTGCCAGCAGCTTACTAGCGGGGATAGCCAATGAGCAGTTCTTC.

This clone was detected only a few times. CDR3 nucleotide sequence: TGTGCCAGCAGCAGAGGACAGATTTTAACCTACGAGCAGTACTTC. Translating it yields CASSRGQILTYEQYF. The chain is built from TRBV7-9 and TRBJ2-7, with D possibly matching TRBD1 (6 bases). This CDR3 comprises 15 residues. Germline V gene data show CDR1 as SEHNR and CDR2 as FQNEAQ (reference sequence). Trimming pared 5 bases from V and 2 bases from J, leaving 16 bases between.

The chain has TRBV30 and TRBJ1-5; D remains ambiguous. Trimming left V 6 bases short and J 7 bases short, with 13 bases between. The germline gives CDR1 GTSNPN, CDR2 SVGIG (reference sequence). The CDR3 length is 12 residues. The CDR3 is CACSGPGQPQHF. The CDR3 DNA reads TGTGCCTGTTCTGGACCTGGGCAGCCCCAGCATTTT.

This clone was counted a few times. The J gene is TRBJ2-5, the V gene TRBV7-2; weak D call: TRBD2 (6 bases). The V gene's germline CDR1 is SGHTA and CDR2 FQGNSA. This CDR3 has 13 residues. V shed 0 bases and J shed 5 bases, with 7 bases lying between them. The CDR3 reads CASSLAREETQYF. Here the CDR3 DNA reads TGTGCCAGCAGCTTAGCACGGGAGGAGACCCAGTACTTC. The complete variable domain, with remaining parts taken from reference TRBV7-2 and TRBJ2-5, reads GAGVSQSPSNKVTEKGKDVELRCDPISGHTALYWYRQSLGQGLEFLIYFQGNSAPDKSGLPSDRFSAERTGGSVSTLTIQRTQQEDSAVYLCASSLAREETQYFGPGTRLLVL.

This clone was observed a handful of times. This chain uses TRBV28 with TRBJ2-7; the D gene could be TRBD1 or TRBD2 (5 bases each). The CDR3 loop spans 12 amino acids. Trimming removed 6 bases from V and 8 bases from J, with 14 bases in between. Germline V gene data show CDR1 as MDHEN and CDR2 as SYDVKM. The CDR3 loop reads CASREGTLKQYF. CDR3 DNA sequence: TGTGCCAGCAGGGAAGGGACCCTGAAGCAGTACTTC.

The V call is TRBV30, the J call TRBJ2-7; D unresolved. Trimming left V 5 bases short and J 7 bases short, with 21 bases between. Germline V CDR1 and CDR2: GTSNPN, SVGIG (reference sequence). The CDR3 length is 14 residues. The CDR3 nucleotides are TGTGCCTGGGCCCCGGCTAGTGGAAGTGGGGAGCAGTACTTC. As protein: CAWAPASGSGEQYF.

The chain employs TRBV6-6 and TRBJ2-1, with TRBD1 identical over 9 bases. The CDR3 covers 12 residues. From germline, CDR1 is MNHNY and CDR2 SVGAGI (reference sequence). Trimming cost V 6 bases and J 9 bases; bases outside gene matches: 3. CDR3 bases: TGTGCCAGCAGACGACAGGGGGTTGAGCAGTTCTTC. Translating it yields CASRRQGVEQFF.

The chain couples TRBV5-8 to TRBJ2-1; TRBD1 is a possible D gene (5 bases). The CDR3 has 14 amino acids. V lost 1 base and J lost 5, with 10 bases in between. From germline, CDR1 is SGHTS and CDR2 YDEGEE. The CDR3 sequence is CASSLYQGNNEQFF. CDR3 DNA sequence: TGTGCCAGCAGCTTGTACCAGGGTAACAATGAGCAGTTCTTC.

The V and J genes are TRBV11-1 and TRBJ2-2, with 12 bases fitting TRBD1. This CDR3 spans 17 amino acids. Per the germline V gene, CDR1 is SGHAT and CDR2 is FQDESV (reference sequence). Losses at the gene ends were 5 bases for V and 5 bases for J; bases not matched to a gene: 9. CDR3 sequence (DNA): TGTGCCAGCAGCCGAGCCGGGACAGGGGGCCTGACCGGGGAGCTGTTTTTT. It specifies CASSRAGTGGLTGELFF. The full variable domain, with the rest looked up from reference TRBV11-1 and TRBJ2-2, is EAEVAQSPRYKITEKSQAVAFWCDPISGHATLYWYRQILGQGPELLVQFQDESVVDDSQLPKDRFSAERLKGVDSTLKIQPAELGDSAMYLCASSRAGTGGLTGELFFGEGSRLTVL.

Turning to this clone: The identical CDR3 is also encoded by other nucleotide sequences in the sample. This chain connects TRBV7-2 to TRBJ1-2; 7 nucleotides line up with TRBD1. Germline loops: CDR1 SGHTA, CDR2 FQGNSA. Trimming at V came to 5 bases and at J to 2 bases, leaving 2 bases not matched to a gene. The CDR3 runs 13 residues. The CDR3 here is CASSVDRNYGYTF. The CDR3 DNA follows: TGTGCCAGCAGCGTGGACAGGAACTATGGCTACACCTTC. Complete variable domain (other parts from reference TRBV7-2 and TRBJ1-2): GAGVSQSPSNKVTEKGKDVELRCDPISGHTALYWYRQSLGQGLEFLIYFQGNSAPDKSGLPSDRFSAERTGGSVSTLTIQRTQQEDSAVYLCASSVDRNYGYTFGSGTRLTVV.

In nucleotides, the CDR3 is TGTGCCAGCTCACCCAACAGGGGATGGACTGAAGCTTTCTTT. This sequence encodes CASSPNRGWTEAFF. The chain has TRBV18 and TRBJ1-1, with 7 bases fitting TRBD1. This CDR3 region has 14 residues. Germline values: CDR1 KGHSH, CDR2 LQKENI. V gave up 3 bases and J gave up 5 bases; unmatched junction bases: 6. Based on the CDR3 plus reference TRBV18 and TRBJ1-1, the full variable domain is NAGVMQNPRHLVRRRGQEARLRCSPMKGHSHVYWYRQLPEEGLKFMVYLQKENIIDESGMPKERFSAEFPKEGPSILRIQQVVRGDSAAYFCASSPNRGWTEAFFGQGTRLTVV.

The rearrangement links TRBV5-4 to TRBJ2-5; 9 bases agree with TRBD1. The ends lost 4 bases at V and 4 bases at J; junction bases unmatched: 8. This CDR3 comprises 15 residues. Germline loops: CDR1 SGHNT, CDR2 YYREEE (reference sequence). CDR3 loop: CASSPRQGVRETQYF. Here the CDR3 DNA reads TGTGCCAGCAGCCCCCGACAGGGGGTACGAGAGACCCAGTACTTC.

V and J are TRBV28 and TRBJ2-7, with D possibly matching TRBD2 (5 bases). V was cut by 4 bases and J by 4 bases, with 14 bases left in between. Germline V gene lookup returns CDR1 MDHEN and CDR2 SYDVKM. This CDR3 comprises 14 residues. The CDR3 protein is CASSSGGGWYEQYF. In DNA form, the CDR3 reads TGTGCCAGCAGTTCAGGAGGAGGATGGTACGAGCAGTACTTC. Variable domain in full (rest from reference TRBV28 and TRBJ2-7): DVKVTQSSRYLVKRTGEKVFLECVQDMDHENMFWYRQDPGLGLRLIYFSYDVKMKEKGDIPEGYSVSREKKERFSLILESASTNQTSMYLCASSSGGGWYEQYFGPGTRLTVT.

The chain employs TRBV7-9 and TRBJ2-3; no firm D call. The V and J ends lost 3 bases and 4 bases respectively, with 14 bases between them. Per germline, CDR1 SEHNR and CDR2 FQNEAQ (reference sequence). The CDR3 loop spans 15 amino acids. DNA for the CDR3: TGTGCCAGCAGCTTGGCTCCAAATGGGCCAGATACGCAGTATTTT. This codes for CASSLAPNGPDTQYF.

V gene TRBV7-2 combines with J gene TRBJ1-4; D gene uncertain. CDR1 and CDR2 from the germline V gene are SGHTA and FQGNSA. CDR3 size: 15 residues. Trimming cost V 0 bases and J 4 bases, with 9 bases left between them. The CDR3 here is CASSLAGMGNEKLFF. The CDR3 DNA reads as TGTGCCAGCAGCTTAGCAGGGATGGGTAATGAAAAACTGTTTTTT.

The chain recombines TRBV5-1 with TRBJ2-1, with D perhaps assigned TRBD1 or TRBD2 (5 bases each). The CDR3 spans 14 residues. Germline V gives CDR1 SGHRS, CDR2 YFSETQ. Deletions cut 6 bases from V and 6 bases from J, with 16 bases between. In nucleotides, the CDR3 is TGCGCCAGCAACACCCAGGGACCGCTCAATGAGCAGTTCTTC. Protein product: CASNTQGPLNEQFF.

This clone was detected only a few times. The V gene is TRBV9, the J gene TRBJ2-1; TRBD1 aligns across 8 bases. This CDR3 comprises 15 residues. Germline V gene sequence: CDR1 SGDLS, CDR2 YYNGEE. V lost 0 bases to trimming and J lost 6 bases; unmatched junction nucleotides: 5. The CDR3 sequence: CASSVAAGTGNEQFF. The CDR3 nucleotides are TGTGCCAGCAGCGTAGCGGCAGGGACAGGCAATGAGCAGTTCTTC.